One sample yielded the 26 T cell receptor beta chains listed below, sequenced in a study of cytomegalovirus exposure and HLA in healthy donors (dated 2017 in TCRdb). Library generation was performed with the immunoSEQ multiplex PCR assay. For the multiplex PCR, a mixture combining 60 forward primers for TCR Vbeta segments and 13 reverse primers for TCR Jbeta segments was used. Imported from immuneACCESS, the table was reduced by TCRdb to in-frame sequences with V and J called. These copies leave out some clones; in studies compared against another copy, an unresolved V gene accounts for under half, and the cause of the remainder is not known. The data table for this sample lists 150,000 to 250,000 clones. Almost 0.75% of the sample belongs to the ten largest clones. The specimen sequenced was PBMCs. The receptors were gathered from a boy aged 10-17 years in good health and CMV-seronegative.

The V gene is TRBV5-6, the J gene TRBJ2-3; 9 nucleotides align to TRBD1. The CDR3 is made up of 17 amino acids. Germline V gene sequence: CDR1 SGHDT, CDR2 YYEEEE. Trimming removed 3 bases from V and 4 bases from J; junction bases left unmatched: 12. The CDR3: CASSWGGQGRAADTQYF. The DNA of the CDR3 is TGTGCCAGCAGCTGGGGGGGACAGGGAAGGGCAGCAGATACGCAGTATTTT.

The rearrangement uses TRBV30 and TRBJ2-7, with 10 bases fitting TRBD2. The CDR3 length is 14 residues. The germline gives CDR1 GTSNPN, CDR2 SVGIG (reference sequence). Trimming at V came to 4 bases and at J to 3 bases, leaving 6 bases not matched to a gene. The CDR3 DNA sequence: TGTGCCTGGACCCAACTAGCGGGGAACTACGAGCAGTACTTC. Protein product: CAWTQLAGNYEQYF. Variable domain in full (rest from reference TRBV30 and TRBJ2-7): SQTIHQWPATLVQPVGSPLSLECTVEGTSNPNLYWYRQAAGRGLQLLFYSVGIGQISSEVPQNLSASRPQDRQFILSSKKLLLSDSGFYLCAWTQLAGNYEQYFGPGTRLTVT.

The rearrangement uses TRBV7-2 and TRBJ2-7; no definite D call. Germline-derived CDR1 and CDR2 are SGHTA and FQGNSA. This CDR3 is built from 14 residues. Trimming took 1 base from V and 4 from J, leaving 11 bases between them. The CDR3 sequence is CASSLGSEFYEQYF. For the CDR3, the DNA is TGTGCCAGCAGCTTAGGGTCTGAGTTTTACGAGCAGTACTTC. The variable domain in full, completed from reference TRBV7-2 and TRBJ2-7, reads GAGVSQSPSNKVTEKGKDVELRCDPISGHTALYWYRQSLGQGLEFLIYFQGNSAPDKSGLPSDRFSAERTGGSVSTLTIQRTQQEDSAVYLCASSLGSEFYEQYFGPGTRLTVT.

This chain uses TRBV7-9 with TRBJ1-1; no definite D call. V was trimmed by 3 bases and J by 2 bases, leaving 16 bases between them. This CDR3 region has 16 residues. Germline assignment: CDR1 SEHNR and CDR2 FQNEAQ (reference sequence). As DNA, the CDR3 is TGTGCCAGCAGCTTGTCTGATCTACGGGTTAACACTGAAGCTTTCTTT. Its protein product is CASSLSDLRVNTEAFF.

The chain carries TRBV19 and TRBJ2-3, with a tentative D call TRBD2 (6 bases). CDR1 and CDR2 (germline): LNHDA, SQIVND (reference sequence). The CDR3 is 12 residues long. V lost 10 bases and J 3 bases, leaving 11 bases between the germline ends. The CDR3 spells CATWRGTDTQYF. CDR3 nucleotides: TGTGCCACATGGAGGGGAACAGATACGCAGTATTTT.

The V call is TRBV7-3, the J call TRBJ1-2; weak D call: TRBD1 (6 bases). V was clipped by 5 bases and J by 5 bases, with 12 bases between them. Germline assignment: CDR1 SGHTA and CDR2 FQGTGA. CDR3 length: 13 residues. The CDR3 region is CASSRQQGYGYTF. The CDR3 region has the DNA TGTGCCAGCAGCCGCCAACAGGGTTATGGCTACACCTTC.

The chain links TRBV15 to TRBJ1-2; maybe TRBD1 (6 bases). This CDR3 comprises 15 residues. Germline values: CDR1 LNHNV, CDR2 YYDKDF (reference sequence). Trimming stripped 3 bases from V and 7 bases from J, with 18 bases between. The CDR3 sequence is CATSRTPTGYGGYTF. The DNA for the CDR3 is TGTGCCACCAGCAGGACTCCTACAGGGTACGGTGGCTACACCTTC.

The CDR3 spells CASSPSGDRGQKLFF. The CDR3 DNA is TGTGCCAGCAGTCCCTCAGGGGACAGGGGGCAAAAACTGTTTTTT. The chain recombines TRBV27 with TRBJ1-4; 12 nucleotides align to TRBD1. Germline values: CDR1 MNHEY, CDR2 SMNVEV (reference sequence). Trimming cost V 5 bases and J 9 bases; bases outside gene matches: 7. This CDR3 region has 15 residues.

The chain couples TRBV5-5 to TRBJ1-1; D is unresolved. V was shortened by 4 bases and J by 1 base, with 8 bases between the two germline ends. CDR1 is SGHKS, CDR2 YYEKEE, per germline (reference sequence). The length of the CDR3 is 13 residues. CDR3 sequence: CASSPLRNTEAFF. The CDR3 DNA sequence: TGTGCCAGCAGCCCCCTCCGGAACACTGAAGCTTTCTTT.

The CDR3 sequence is CASSHWDSNTGELFF. The CDR3 coding sequence is TGCGCCAGCAGCCACTGGGACTCGAACACCGGGGAGCTGTTTTTT. The rearrangement joins TRBV4-1 to TRBJ2-2; tentatively, D is TRBD2 (6 bases). V gave up 3 bases and J gave up 0 bases, with 8 bases separating them. Germline CDR1 and CDR2: MGHRA and YSYEKL. The length of the CDR3 is 15 residues.

This chain joins TRBV5-1 and TRBJ1-1, with 7 bases aligning to TRBD1. V shed 4 bases and J 0 bases; nucleotides not matched to a gene: 9. The CDR3 length is 16 residues. Germline CDR1 reads SGHRS; CDR2 reads YFSETQ. DNA for the CDR3: TGCGCCAGCAGCACCCGGGTACAGGGGTTGAACACTGAAGCTTTCTTT. Translated, it gives CASSTRVQGLNTEAFF.

This chain uses TRBV4-2 with TRBJ2-1, with TRBD2 as a possible D gene (6 bases). The length of the CDR3 is 15 residues. Trimming removed 1 base from V and 3 bases from J, with 10 bases in between. CDR1 and CDR2 from the germline V gene are LGHNA and YNFKEQ. The CDR3 bases are TGTGCCAGCAGCCAAGCGGGGGACGGCTACAATGAGCAGTTCTTC. Protein sequence: CASSQAGDGYNEQFF.

Here the CDR3 DNA reads TGTGCCACCAGCAGAGGACAGGAGGGCACAGATACGCAGTATTTT. Protein: CATSRGQEGTDTQYF. The chain joins TRBV15 to TRBJ2-3, with D possibly TRBD1 on 6 matching bases. The CDR3 is 15 residues long. V was cut by 1 base and J by 1 base, with 9 bases left in between. CDR1 and CDR2 from the germline V gene are LNHNV and YYDKDF (reference sequence).

The rearrangement links TRBV7-2 to TRBJ2-3, with no clear D. This CDR3 contains 12 residues. The germline V gene has CDR1 SGHTA and CDR2 FQGNSA. Trimming left V 3 bases short and J 6 bases short, with 7 bases between. The CDR3 sequence is CASSLLLDTQYF. CDR3 nucleotide sequence: TGTGCCAGCAGCTTGTTATTGGATACGCAGTATTTT.

The J gene is TRBJ1-4, the V gene TRBV10-1; unclear D gene. V gave up 6 bases and J gave up 3 bases, with 11 bases separating them. Germline CDR1 reads WNHNN; CDR2 reads SYGVQD (reference sequence). The CDR3 consists of 14 residues. The CDR3 protein is CASRASHSNEKLFF. In DNA form, the CDR3 reads TGCGCCAGCAGGGCTTCCCATTCTAATGAAAAACTGTTTTTT.

This sequence joins TRBV4-3 and TRBJ1-1; possibly TRBD1 for D (5 bases). Trimming took off 0 bases at V and 3 bases at J, with 14 bases between the two ends. The CDR3 runs 16 residues. Germline V gene sequence: CDR1 LGHNA, CDR2 YSLEER. CDR3 DNA: TGCGCCAGCAGCCAAGAAGGCGCAGGGCTTCACACTGAAGCTTTCTTT. It encodes CASSQEGAGLHTEAFF.

The V gene is TRBV2, the J gene TRBJ1-2; D gene unclear. Germline loops: CDR1 SNHLY, CDR2 FYNNEI. Trimming shortened V by 3 bases and J by 4 bases, and 12 bases separated the two germline ends. This CDR3 is 14 amino acids long. The DNA for the CDR3 is TGTGCCAGCAGTGACCCCTCACGAGGCTATGGCTACACCTTC. As protein: CASSDPSRGYGYTF.

The V and J genes are TRBV19 and TRBJ1-5; 8 bases fit TRBD1. J was trimmed by 2 bases and V by 6 bases; bases with no gene match: 3. CDR1 is LNHDA, CDR2 SQIVND, per germline (reference sequence). This CDR3 region has 14 residues. CDR3 sequence: CASSRGQGNQPQHF. CDR3 DNA sequence: TGTGCCAGTAGCAGGGGGCAGGGCAATCAGCCCCAGCATTTT.

The gene calls are TRBV4-1 and TRBJ1-2; no firm D call. The ends were cut back, 2 bases at V and 0 bases at J, with 10 bases in the middle. Germline-derived CDR1 and CDR2 are MGHRA and YSYEKL. The CDR3 length is 15 residues. The CDR3 bases are TGCGCCAGCAGCCAAAGTTCCCCGGCTAACTATGGCTACACCTTC. Its translation: CASSQSSPANYGYTF.

V gene TRBV9 combines with J gene TRBJ1-1; D is perhaps TRBD1 (5 bases). The V end was cut by 4 bases, the J end by 2 bases, with 15 bases between. CDR1 is SGDLS and CDR2 is YYNGEE in the germline V gene. CDR3 length: 15 amino acids. The CDR3 sequence: CASSSARGINTEAFF. The CDR3 DNA is TGTGCCAGCAGCTCAGCAAGGGGAATAAACACTGAAGCTTTCTTT.

The chain links TRBV5-8 to TRBJ2-7; D gene ambiguous. V lost 4 bases and J 0 bases, leaving 11 bases between the germline ends. CDR1 SGHTS and CDR2 YDEGEE come from the germline V gene. The CDR3 totals 14 residues. The CDR3 spells CASSPPRRSYEQYF. The CDR3 nucleotides are TGTGCCAGCAGCCCGCCGCGGCGCTCCTACGAGCAGTACTTC.

The V call is TRBV30, the J call TRBJ2-7; tentative D call: TRBD2 (5 bases). Germline lookup yields CDR1 GTSNPN and CDR2 SVGIG (reference sequence). Trimming removed 0 bases at V and 2 bases at J, with 8 bases between. The CDR3 has 13 amino acids. This CDR3 reads CAWSVAGTYEQYF. The CDR3 region has the DNA TGTGCCTGGAGTGTAGCCGGGACCTACGAGCAGTACTTC. The full variable domain, its missing parts supplied by reference TRBV30 and TRBJ2-7, is SQTIHQWPATLVQPVGSPLSLECTVEGTSNPNLYWYRQAAGRGLQLLFYSVGIGQISSEVPQNLSASRPQDRQFILSSKKLLLSDSGFYLCAWSVAGTYEQYFGPGTRLTVT.

Details on this clone: An end of the junction does not agree with germline; a read error may underlie this. This chain links TRBV19 with TRBJ1-6, with 7 bases fitting TRBD1. CDR3 length: 19 amino acids. CDR1 LNHDA and CDR2 SQIVND come from the germline V gene (reference sequence). The DNA of the CDR3 is TGTGCCAGTAGTACAGGGGGAGACTGGGGGGCCCCCCGAAATTCGCCCCTCCACTTT. This encodes CASSTGGDWGAPRNSPLHF.

This chain links TRBV7-2 with TRBJ1-2, with 8 bases that match TRBD1. Germline CDR1 is SGHTA and CDR2 is FQGNSA. CDR3 length: 15 amino acids. V dropped 5 bases and J dropped 4; count of bases not matched to a gene: 9. The CDR3 loop reads CASSPPGTGAYGYTF. The CDR3 region has the DNA TGTGCCAGCAGCCCCCCGGGGACAGGCGCCTATGGCTACACCTTC.

The J gene is TRBJ1-2, the V gene TRBV30; D is unresolved. CDR3 size: 12 residues. V lost 5 bases and J 7 bases, leaving 14 bases between the germline ends. Germline CDR1 and CDR2: GTSNPN and SVGIG (reference sequence). This chain's CDR3 is CAWGREVRGYTF. The CDR3, as DNA: TGTGCCTGGGGTAGGGAGGTGCGTGGCTACACCTTC.

The chain links TRBV27 to TRBJ2-1; possibly TRBD1 for D (6 bases). The CDR3 runs 16 residues. Per germline, CDR1 MNHEY and CDR2 SMNVEV (reference sequence). V shed 0 bases and J shed 1 base, with 10 bases lying between them. The CDR3 DNA sequence: TGTGCCAGCAGTTTATCCGGCAGGGGATCCTACAATGAGCAGTTCTTC. It specifies CASSLSGRGSYNEQFF.